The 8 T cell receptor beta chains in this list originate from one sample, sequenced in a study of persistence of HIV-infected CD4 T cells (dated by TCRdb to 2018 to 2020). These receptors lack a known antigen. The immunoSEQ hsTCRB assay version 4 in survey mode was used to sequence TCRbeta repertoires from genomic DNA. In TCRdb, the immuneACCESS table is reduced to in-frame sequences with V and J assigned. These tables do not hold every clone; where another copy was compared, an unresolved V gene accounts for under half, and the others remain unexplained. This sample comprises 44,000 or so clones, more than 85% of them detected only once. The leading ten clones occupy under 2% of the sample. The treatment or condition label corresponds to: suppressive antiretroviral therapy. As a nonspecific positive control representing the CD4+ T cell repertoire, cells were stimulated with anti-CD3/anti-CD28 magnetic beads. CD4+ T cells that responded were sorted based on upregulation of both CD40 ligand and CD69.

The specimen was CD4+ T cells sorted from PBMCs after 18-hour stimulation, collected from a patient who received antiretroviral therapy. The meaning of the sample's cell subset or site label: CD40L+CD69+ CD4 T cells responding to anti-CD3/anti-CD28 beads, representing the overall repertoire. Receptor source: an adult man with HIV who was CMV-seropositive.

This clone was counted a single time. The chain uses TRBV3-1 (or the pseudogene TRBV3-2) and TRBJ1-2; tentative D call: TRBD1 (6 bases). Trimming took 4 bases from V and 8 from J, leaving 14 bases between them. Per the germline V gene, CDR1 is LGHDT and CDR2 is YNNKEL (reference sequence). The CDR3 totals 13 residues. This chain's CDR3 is CASSPQGSRGYTF. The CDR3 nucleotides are TGTGCCAGCAGCCCTCAGGGGAGCCGCGGCTACACCTTC.

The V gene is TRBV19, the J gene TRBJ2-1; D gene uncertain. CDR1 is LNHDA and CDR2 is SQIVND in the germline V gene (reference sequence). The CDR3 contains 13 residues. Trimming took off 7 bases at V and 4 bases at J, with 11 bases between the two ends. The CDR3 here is CASKRHLYNEQFF. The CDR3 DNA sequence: TGTGCCAGTAAACGGCATCTTTACAATGAGCAGTTCTTC.

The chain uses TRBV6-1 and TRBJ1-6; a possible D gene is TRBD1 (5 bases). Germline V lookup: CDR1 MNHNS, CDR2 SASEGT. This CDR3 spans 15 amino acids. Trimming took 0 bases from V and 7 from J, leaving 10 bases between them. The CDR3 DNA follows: TGTGCCAGCAGTGAAGCACGGGACGGAAATTCACCCCTCCACTTT. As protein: CASSEARDGNSPLHF.

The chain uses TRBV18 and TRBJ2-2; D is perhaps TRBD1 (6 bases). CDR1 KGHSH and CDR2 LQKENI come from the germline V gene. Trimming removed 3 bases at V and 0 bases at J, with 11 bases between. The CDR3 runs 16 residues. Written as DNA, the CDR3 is TGTGCCAGCTCACCCCGACAGGCTACGAACACCGGGGAGCTGTTTTTT. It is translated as CASSPRQATNTGELFF.

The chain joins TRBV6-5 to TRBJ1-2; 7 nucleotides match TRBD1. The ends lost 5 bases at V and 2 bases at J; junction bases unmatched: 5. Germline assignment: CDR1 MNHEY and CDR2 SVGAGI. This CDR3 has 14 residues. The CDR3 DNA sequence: TGTGCCAGCAGTCGGGGGACAGAAAACTATGGCTACACCTTC. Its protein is CASSRGTENYGYTF.

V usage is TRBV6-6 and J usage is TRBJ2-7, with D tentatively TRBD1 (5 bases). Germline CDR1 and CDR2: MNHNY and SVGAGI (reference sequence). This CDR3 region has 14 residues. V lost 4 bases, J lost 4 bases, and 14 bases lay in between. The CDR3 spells CASSSQQVPYEQYF. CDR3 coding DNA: TGTGCCAGCAGTTCCCAACAGGTTCCATACGAGCAGTACTTC.

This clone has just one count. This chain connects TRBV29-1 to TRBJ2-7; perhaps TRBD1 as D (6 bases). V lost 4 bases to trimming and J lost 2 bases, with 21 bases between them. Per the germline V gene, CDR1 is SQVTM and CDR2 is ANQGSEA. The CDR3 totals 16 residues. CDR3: CSVGGQQGLPPYEQYF. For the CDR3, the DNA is TGCAGCGTTGGGGGCCAACAGGGCCTCCCTCCCTACGAGCAGTACTTC.

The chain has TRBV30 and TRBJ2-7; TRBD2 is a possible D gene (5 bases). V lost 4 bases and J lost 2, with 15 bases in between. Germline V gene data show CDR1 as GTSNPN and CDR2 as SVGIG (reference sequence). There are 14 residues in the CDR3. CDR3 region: CAWKVQAGPYEQYF. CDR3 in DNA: TGTGCCTGGAAGGTTCAGGCGGGCCCCTACGAGCAGTACTTC. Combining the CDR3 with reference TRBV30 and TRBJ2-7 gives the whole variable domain SQTIHQWPATLVQPVGSPLSLECTVEGTSNPNLYWYRQAAGRGLQLLFYSVGIGQISSEVPQNLSASRPQDRQFILSSKKLLLSDSGFYLCAWKVQAGPYEQYFGPGTRLTVT.